Listed here are 12 T cell receptor beta chains from one sample, sequenced in a study of blood T cell repertoires in COVID-19. The method was immunoSEQ multiplex PCR; TCRdb's version includes in-frame clones alone and lacks a portion of them. The sample carries more than 350,000 clones, roughly nine tenths recorded once. The sequencing input was PBMCs or T cells enriched from blood (not recorded which). These receptors all come from a man younger than 35 who had recovered from COVID-19.

The chain has TRBV29-1 and TRBJ1-5; TRBD1 is a possible D gene (6 bases). The CDR3 extends over 13 amino acids. The germline V and J ends were trimmed by 4 bases and 7 bases, with 14 bases remaining between them. Germline assignment: CDR1 SQVTM and CDR2 ANQGSEA. The CDR3: CSVGRGTGQPQHF. The CDR3 DNA follows: TGCAGCGTTGGCAGGGGCACGGGACAGCCCCAGCATTTT.

The rearrangement joins TRBV7-9 to TRBJ1-5; maybe TRBD1 (6 bases). This CDR3 comprises 14 residues. The germline V and J ends were trimmed by 4 bases and 3 bases, with 10 bases remaining between them. The germline gives CDR1 SEHNR, CDR2 FQNEAQ (reference sequence). The CDR3 loop reads CASSSDSLNQPQHF. CDR3 coding DNA: TGTGCCAGCAGCTCGGACAGTCTCAATCAGCCCCAGCATTTT.

About this clone: Other DNA sequences in the sample encode the same CDR3. The V call is TRBV7-9, the J call TRBJ2-5; D not resolved. The V gene's germline CDR1 is SEHNR and CDR2 FQNEAQ (reference sequence). Deletions cut 3 bases from V and 5 bases from J, with 4 bases between. The CDR3 runs to 11 residues. CDR3 nucleotides: TGTGCCAGCAGCTTTAGCGAGACCCAGTACTTC. This translates into CASSFSETQYF.

V is TRBV20-1 and J is TRBJ2-5; 7 bases match TRBD1. V gave up 3 bases and J gave up 2 bases; unmatched junction bases: 9. Per germline, CDR1 DFQATT and CDR2 SNEGSKA (reference sequence). CDR3 length: 15 residues. The CDR3 coding sequence is TGCAGTGCTAGTAACCGGGACAGCGGACAAGAGACCCAGTACTTC. Its translation is CSASNRDSGQETQYF.

This clone was recorded only once. The rearrangement uses TRBV3-1 (or the pseudogene TRBV3-2) and TRBJ2-1; no clear D gene. V was trimmed by 1 base and J by 6 bases, leaving 4 bases between them. CDR3 size: 12 residues. The germline V gene encodes CDR1 LGHDT and CDR2 YNNKEL (reference sequence). The CDR3 is CASSQVSNEQFF. Written as DNA, the CDR3 is TGTGCCAGCAGCCAAGTGAGCAATGAGCAGTTCTTC.

About this clone itself: Other DNA sequences within the sample encode an identical CDR3. CDR3 sequence reads: CASSPDSRYGYTF. In nucleotides, the CDR3 is TGTGCCAGCTCACCCGACAGCCGCTATGGCTACACCTTC. J is TRBJ1-2 and V is TRBV18, with D perhaps matching TRBD1 (5 bases). The germline V gene has CDR1 KGHSH and CDR2 LQKENI. V lost 3 bases and J lost 4, with 9 bases in between. The CDR3 totals 13 residues.

V is TRBV18 and J is TRBJ1-1, with D unresolved. V shed 6 bases and J shed 2 bases, with 16 bases lying between them. The CDR3 totals 15 residues. The germline V gene has CDR1 KGHSH and CDR2 LQKENI. The CDR3 reads CASSLRGEGNTEAFF. In nucleotides, the CDR3 is TGTGCCAGCTCCCTACGCGGGGAGGGAAACACTGAAGCTTTCTTT.

The chain couples TRBV19 to TRBJ2-5; TRBD1 might be the D (6 bases). This CDR3 region has 13 residues. V was clipped by 6 bases and J by 5 bases, with 13 bases between them. CDR1 and CDR2 (germline): LNHDA, SQIVND (reference sequence). The CDR3 sequence: CASRLTGWETQYF. In DNA form, the CDR3 reads TGTGCCAGTAGATTAACAGGGTGGGAGACCCAGTACTTC.

This chain joins TRBV21-1 and TRBJ1-1. TRBV21-1 is an annotated pseudogene. The CDR3 has 9 amino acids. CDR3 sequence: CASPRGAFF. In nucleotides, the CDR3 is TGTGCCAGCCCCCGGGGGGCTTTCTTT.

This chain connects TRBV5-6 to TRBJ1-6; possibly TRBD1 for D (6 bases). Germline V CDR1 and CDR2: SGHDT, YYEEEE. V lost 4 bases to trimming and J lost 8 bases, with 13 bases between them. This CDR3 is 14 amino acids long. The CDR3 DNA is TGTGCCAGCAGCCAAACAGGGTTGGATTCACCCCTCCACTTT. Translating it yields CASSQTGLDSPLHF. Drawing the rest from reference TRBV5-6 and TRBJ1-6, the complete variable domain is DAGVTQSPTHLIKTRGQQVTLRCSPKSGHDTVSWYQQALGQGPQFIFQYYEEEERQRGNFPDRFSGHQFPNYSSELNVNALLLGDSALYLCASSQTGLDSPLHFGNGTRLTVT.

This clone occurred a few times. The chain couples TRBV7-9 to TRBJ1-5, with D possibly matching TRBD1 (6 bases). The V gene's germline CDR1 is SEHNR and CDR2 FQNEAQ (reference sequence). The CDR3 sequence is 13 residues long. With 6 bases removed from V and 7 bases from J, the gap between germline ends came to 13 bases. The CDR3 reads CASSEDSTQPQHF. DNA of the CDR3: TGTGCCAGCAGTGAGGACAGCACCCAGCCCCAGCATTTT.

V gene TRBV7-2 combines with J gene TRBJ2-4, with a possible D match to TRBD2 (6 bases). The germline V gene encodes CDR1 SGHTA and CDR2 FQGNSA. This CDR3 is built from 17 residues. Deletions cut 3 bases from V and 5 bases from J, with 20 bases between. The CDR3, as DNA: TGTGCCAGCAGCTTGGCCGCGGGGACCGCGGGACAAAACATTCAGTACTTC. It translates to CASSLAAGTAGQNIQYF.